Listed here are 20 T cell receptor beta chains from one sample, sequenced in a study of blood T cell repertoires in COVID-19. Produced via immunoSEQ multiplex PCR; TCRdb's table is partial and in-frame only. The data hold 200,000 or so clones, with about 90% observed a single time. Material for sequencing was peripheral blood. The receptors shown here come from a man aged 35 to 55 with active or convalescent COVID-19.

The gene calls are TRBV19 and TRBJ1-5, with a weak D call TRBD1 (5 bases). The CDR3 contains 15 residues. Trimming took off 3 bases at V and 0 bases at J, with 9 bases between the two ends. Germline V gives CDR1 LNHDA, CDR2 SQIVND (reference sequence). The CDR3 spells CASSMGGYSNQPQHF. Written as DNA, the CDR3 is TGTGCCAGTAGTATGGGGGGTTATAGCAATCAGCCCCAGCATTTT.

The chain has TRBV5-1 and TRBJ2-5; 13 bases match TRBD2. Looked up from germline, CDR1 is SGHRS and CDR2 is YFSETQ. The CDR3 runs to 16 residues. With 3 bases clipped from V and 5 bases from J, the junction kept 7 bases outside the gene matches. In DNA form, the CDR3 reads TGCGCCAGCAGCTATGGACTAGCGGGAGCCACGGAGACCCAGTACTTC. Translated, it gives CASSYGLAGATETQYF.

The chain combines TRBV4-2 with TRBJ1-4; TRBD1 matches 9 bases. The germline CDR1 and CDR2 sequences are LGHNA and YNFKEQ. The CDR3 consists of 16 residues. Trimming at V came to 1 base and at J to 8 bases, leaving 8 bases not matched to a gene. As DNA, the CDR3 is TGTGCCAGCAGCCAAGCCACAGGGGGCGCCCGGGAAAAACTGTTTTTT. As protein: CASSQATGGAREKLFF.

Concerning this clone itself: The sample contains more than one DNA sequence encoding this CDR3. The rearrangement uses TRBV12-3 or TRBV12-4 and TRBJ2-7; possible D gene TRBD1, 5 bases. V lost 5 bases and J lost 1, with 9 bases in between. This CDR3 has 13 residues. CDR3 nucleotide sequence: TGTGCCAGCAGTCCCGACAGTTCCTACGAGCAGTACTTC. Translating it yields CASSPDSSYEQYF.

The rearrangement links TRBV15 to TRBJ1-3; D is undetermined. The CDR3 spans 13 residues. Germline CDR1 reads LNHNV; CDR2 reads YYDKDF (reference sequence). Trimming left V 1 base short and J 4 bases short, with 5 bases between. CDR3 region: CATSRGGGNTIYF. CDR3 coding DNA: TGTGCCACCAGCAGAGGCGGAGGAAACACCATATATTTT.

V usage is TRBV9 and J usage is TRBJ2-1; TRBD2 matches 9 bases. The CDR3 totals 15 residues. J gave up 4 bases and V 0 bases, and 2 bases lay outside the gene matches. Germline V lookup: CDR1 SGDLS, CDR2 YYNGEE. DNA of the CDR3: TGTGCCAGCAGCGTAGGCGGGAGGGGATACAATGAGCAGTTCTTC. Translation: CASSVGGRGYNEQFF.

V usage is TRBV7-3 and J usage is TRBJ2-1; D uncertain. Germline CDR1 SGHTA, CDR2 FQGTGA. The CDR3 loop spans 15 amino acids. Trimming left V 5 bases short and J 0 bases short, with 11 bases between. CDR3 nucleotide sequence: TGTGCCAGCAGCGCACAGAGTAGCTCCTACAATGAGCAGTTCTTC. It codes for CASSAQSSSYNEQFF. Filled out from reference TRBV7-3 and TRBJ2-1, the complete variable domain reads GAGVSQTPSNKVTEKGKYVELRCDPISGHTALYWYRQSLGQGPEFLIYFQGTGAADDSGLPNDRFFAVRPEGSVSTLKIQRTERGDSAVYLCASSAQSSSYNEQFFGPGTRLTVL.

The chain joins TRBV2 to TRBJ2-7, with D perhaps matching TRBD1 (6 bases). Germline CDR1 is SNHLY and CDR2 is FYNNEI. V lost 8 bases and J lost 2, with 16 bases in between. The CDR3 loop spans 14 amino acids. CDR3 protein: CASSWDTHTYEQYF. For the CDR3, the DNA is TGTGCCAGCTCGTGGGACACCCATACCTACGAGCAGTACTTC.

This clone is medium-sized by share. V is TRBV4-1 and J is TRBJ1-1; D gene unclear. V lost 8 bases and J 3 bases, leaving 19 bases between the germline ends. The CDR3 is made up of 15 amino acids. Germline CDR1 MGHRA, CDR2 YSYEKL. Here the CDR3 reads CASRSFTGEYTEAFF. CDR3 nucleotide sequence: TGCGCCAGCCGCTCTTTTACCGGAGAGTACACTGAAGCTTTCTTT.

The chain links TRBV13 to TRBJ1-5, with a tentative D call TRBD1 (6 bases). In germline, CDR1 is PRHDT, CDR2 FYEKMQ (reference sequence). V was clipped by 0 bases and J by 6 bases, with 15 bases between them. The CDR3 runs to 16 residues. CDR3 sequence: CASSLGELGGRQPQHF. Here the CDR3 DNA reads TGTGCCAGCAGCTTAGGGGAGTTGGGGGGGCGTCAGCCCCAGCATTTT. Full variable domain (missing parts from reference TRBV13 and TRBJ1-5): AAGVIQSPRHLIKEKRETATLKCYPIPRHDTVYWYQQGPGQDPQFLISFYEKMQSDKGSIPDRFSAQQFSDYHSELNMSSLELGDSALYFCASSLGELGGRQPQHFGDGTRLSIL.

V usage is TRBV3-1 (or the pseudogene TRBV3-2) and J usage is TRBJ2-7; TRBD1 matches 7 bases. Germline V CDR1 and CDR2: LGHDT, YNNKEL (reference sequence). The J segment lost 3 bases and the V segment lost 4 bases, leaving 6 bases of the junction unmatched. CDR3 length: 14 residues. The CDR3, as DNA: TGTGCCAGCAGCCCCAAGACAGGGATCTACGAGCAGTACTTC. This translates into CASSPKTGIYEQYF.

This clone was found once. J is TRBJ2-7 and V is TRBV5-4; 12 positions match TRBD2. J gave up 7 bases and V 7 bases, and 15 bases lay outside the gene matches. CDR3 length: 16 amino acids. CDR1 is SGHNT and CDR2 is YYREEE in the germline V gene (reference sequence). CDR3 in DNA: TGTGCCAGCTCCTTCCACCTACTAGCGGGAGGTGGAGAGCAGTACTTC. Its protein product is CASSFHLLAGGGEQYF. Full variable domain (remainder filled in from reference TRBV5-4 and TRBJ2-7): ETGVTQSPTHLIKTRGQQVTLRCSSQSGHNTVSWYQQALGQGPQFIFQYYREEENGRGNFPPRFSGLQFPNYSSELNVNALELDDSALYLCASSFHLLAGGGEQYFGPGTRLTVT.

V usage is TRBV27 and J usage is TRBJ1-1; no definite D call. The germline gives CDR1 MNHEY, CDR2 SMNVEV (reference sequence). Trimming removed 3 bases at V and 2 bases at J, with 10 bases between. This CDR3 contains 14 residues. The CDR3 coding sequence is TGTGCCAGCAGTTTCTTCGGAGGAAACACTGAAGCTTTCTTT. Residues: CASSFFGGNTEAFF.

This chain joins TRBV4-2 and TRBJ1-2; a possible D gene is TRBD1 (5 bases). The ends were cut back, 1 base at V and 4 bases at J, with 16 bases in the middle. The CDR3 spans 16 residues. Germline V lookup: CDR1 LGHNA, CDR2 YNFKEQ. The CDR3 spells CASSQVAGGALYGYTF. The CDR3 DNA follows: TGTGCCAGCAGCCAAGTGGCGGGGGGAGCTCTCTATGGCTACACCTTC.

This chain joins TRBV7-9 and TRBJ1-1; TRBD1 aligns across 7 bases. The CDR3 loop spans 15 amino acids. Losses at the gene ends were 3 bases for V and 2 bases for J; bases not matched to a gene: 6. Per the germline V gene, CDR1 is SEHNR and CDR2 is FQNEAQ (reference sequence). The CDR3 DNA reads TGTGCCAGCAGCTTCCAGGGGGTTCACAACACTGAAGCTTTCTTT. Translated: CASSFQGVHNTEAFF.

Note on this clone: Distinct nucleotide sequences in the sample also encode this CDR3. The chain combines TRBV5-1 with TRBJ1-4; TRBD1 matches at 7 bases. The germline V gene has CDR1 SGHRS and CDR2 YFSETQ. Losses at the gene ends were 4 bases for V and 5 bases for J; bases not matched to a gene: 5. CDR3 length: 14 amino acids. The CDR3 loop reads CASSLGQLNEKLFF. The CDR3 bases are TGCGCCAGCAGCCTGGGACAGCTGAATGAAAAACTGTTTTTT.

This clone was observed a few times. V gene TRBV18 combines with J gene TRBJ1-4; 9 bases fit TRBD1. This CDR3 comprises 15 residues. In germline, CDR1 is KGHSH, CDR2 LQKENI. V gave up 0 bases and J gave up 11 bases; unmatched junction bases: 7. The CDR3 here is CASSPPDRGTPKLFF. CDR3 DNA sequence: TGTGCCAGCTCACCACCGGACAGGGGAACCCCGAAACTGTTTTTT.

The chain couples TRBV29-1 to TRBJ1-1, with 7 bases aligning to TRBD1. Germline trimming cut 6 bases from V and 7 bases from J; bases unmatched to any gene: 8. From germline, CDR1 is SQVTM and CDR2 ANQGSEA. The CDR3 runs to 12 residues. The CDR3 is CSVTAGTDEAFF. CDR3 bases: TGCAGCGTCACCGCCGGGACAGATGAAGCTTTCTTT.

The chain couples TRBV2 to TRBJ1-4, with 9 nucleotides matching TRBD1. J gave up 5 bases and V 7 bases, and 14 bases lay outside the gene matches. The CDR3 covers 17 residues. Germline V gives CDR1 SNHLY, CDR2 FYNNEI. CDR3 residues: CASKSSSFGQGNEKLFF. The CDR3 DNA is TGTGCCAGCAAATCGTCTTCTTTCGGACAGGGGAATGAAAAACTGTTTTTT.

The chain carries TRBV10-2 and TRBJ2-2; no firm D call. The V gene lost 4 bases and the J gene lost 5 bases, with 11 bases spanning the gap. This CDR3 is built from 14 residues. Germline CDR1 and CDR2: WSHSY and SAAADI. CDR3 in amino acids: CASSVSQVTGELFF. The CDR3 region has the DNA TGCGCCAGCAGTGTAAGCCAGGTGACCGGGGAGCTGTTTTTT.